The 16 T cell receptor beta chains presented below share a single source sample, sequenced in a study of beta chain features in type 1 diabetes. Overall study results and limits: In all four CD4+ subsets, TCRB CDR3 length was significantly, moderately reduced in type 1 diabetes.

These TCRs' antigens remain unknown. The authors reverse transcribed all of the isolated RNA, so sequencing captured expressed TCRB transcripts. Libraries were prepared by immunoSEQ multiplex PCR; TCRdb keeps only in-frame clonotypes and omits some of them. Counted here are 680,000 or so clones, 13% occurring once; the ten biggest clones make up approximately 0.022%. The sample taken for sequencing was naive CD4+ T cells from blood. Every receptor here comes from a young man with type 1 diabetes.

This clone was counted only a few times. This sequence joins TRBV7-3 and TRBJ2-2; TRBD1 matches at 11 bases. In germline, CDR1 is SGHTA, CDR2 FQGTGA. Trimming took 5 bases from V and 7 from J; bases not matched to a gene: 6. There are 15 residues in the CDR3. The CDR3 nucleotides read TGTGCCAGCAGCCGAGGACAGGGGGCAGGCGGGGAGCTGTTTTTT. Its translation is CASSRGQGAGGELFF.

The V call is TRBV27, the J call TRBJ2-7; D not certain. Germline V gene sequence: CDR1 MNHEY, CDR2 SMNVEV (reference sequence). This CDR3 has 11 residues. V lost 6 bases and J lost 3, with 6 bases in between. In DNA, the CDR3 is TGTGCCAGCAGGGACCTCTACGAGCAGTACTTC. Its protein product is CASRDLYEQYF.

The chain recombines TRBV27 with TRBJ2-3; D unclear. V shed 4 bases and J shed 0 bases, with 11 bases lying between them. Per the germline V gene, CDR1 is MNHEY and CDR2 is SMNVEV (reference sequence). This CDR3 region has 15 residues. Here the CDR3 reads CASSSARFSTDTQYF. The CDR3, as DNA: TGTGCCAGCAGTTCTGCGAGATTTAGCACAGATACGCAGTATTTT.

This chain uses TRBV13 with TRBJ2-2; D gene unclear. From germline, CDR1 is PRHDT and CDR2 FYEKMQ (reference sequence). V was clipped by 1 base and J by 1 base, with 7 bases between them. This CDR3 contains 15 residues. The CDR3 spells CASSLAPGNTGELFF. The CDR3 nucleotides are TGTGCCAGCAGCTTAGCCCCAGGGAACACCGGGGAGCTGTTTTTT. Drawing the rest from reference TRBV13 and TRBJ2-2, the complete variable domain is AAGVIQSPRHLIKEKRETATLKCYPIPRHDTVYWYQQGPGQDPQFLISFYEKMQSDKGSIPDRFSAQQFSDYHSELNMSSLELGDSALYFCASSLAPGNTGELFFGEGSRLTVL.

This clone came up a few times. V gene TRBV9 combines with J gene TRBJ1-2; D is ambiguous. Germline lookup yields CDR1 SGDLS and CDR2 YYNGEE. Trimming took 2 bases from V and 8 from J, leaving 10 bases between them. The CDR3 covers 12 residues. CDR3 bases: TGTGCCAGCAGCGTGGCAAGGGAGGGCTACACCTTC. This codes for CASSVAREGYTF.

This clone was found a few times. The V gene is TRBV29-1, the J gene TRBJ1-2, with TRBD1 matching over 10 bases. Germline CDR1 and CDR2: SQVTM and ANQGSEA. This CDR3 has 12 amino acids. V was clipped by 4 bases and J by 6 bases; unmatched bases: 2. The CDR3 is CSVGDRGNGYTF. In nucleotides, the CDR3 is TGCAGCGTTGGGGACAGGGGCAATGGCTACACCTTC.

This clone occurred a few times. This chain links TRBV30 with TRBJ1-6; no definite D call. V was pared by 1 base and J by 9 bases, with 13 bases between. This CDR3 region has 14 residues. CDR1 and CDR2 from the germline V gene are GTSNPN and SVGIG (reference sequence). The CDR3 here is CAWSGLTLGSPLHF. Written as DNA, the CDR3 is TGTGCCTGGAGTGGACTGACCCTAGGTTCACCCCTCCACTTT. Filled out from reference TRBV30 and TRBJ1-6, the complete variable domain reads SQTIHQWPATLVQPVGSPLSLECTVEGTSNPNLYWYRQAAGRGLQLLFYSVGIGQISSEVPQNLSASRPQDRQFILSSKKLLLSDSGFYLCAWSGLTLGSPLHFGNGTRLTVT.

The J gene is TRBJ2-7, the V gene TRBV9, with a possible D match to TRBD1 (5 bases). Germline lookup yields CDR1 SGDLS and CDR2 YYNGEE. The V gene lost 4 bases and the J gene lost 2 bases, with 19 bases spanning the gap. The CDR3 covers 16 residues. The CDR3 loop is CASSPRLTTDTYEQYF. In DNA, the CDR3 is TGTGCCAGCAGCCCCCGATTAACGACGGACACCTACGAGCAGTACTTC.

The rearrangement joins TRBV5-1 to TRBJ2-7; no firm D call. Germline V gives CDR1 SGHRS, CDR2 YFSETQ. Trimming removed 3 bases at V and 2 bases at J, with 12 bases between. CDR3 length: 14 residues. CDR3 bases: TGCGCCAGCAGCTCAGAATACCGCCCCTACGAGCAGTACTTC. Amino acid sequence: CASSSEYRPYEQYF.

This clone has a handful of counts. The V and J genes are TRBV15 and TRBJ2-3; D gene unclear. The CDR3 is 14 residues long. Trimming took 0 bases from V and 1 from J, leaving 5 bases between them. The germline CDR1 and CDR2 sequences are LNHNV and YYDKDF (reference sequence). The CDR3 nucleotides read TGTGCCACCAGCAGAGAAATGGGCACAGATACGCAGTATTTT. Its protein product is CATSREMGTDTQYF.

The gene calls are TRBV2 and TRBJ1-6; D is uncertain. Trimming removed 0 bases at V and 9 bases at J, with 15 bases between. CDR3 length equals 16 residues. Germline V gives CDR1 SNHLY, CDR2 FYNNEI. CDR3 protein: CASSEALRPWGSPLHF. CDR3 DNA sequence: TGTGCCAGCAGTGAAGCGCTGAGACCCTGGGGTTCACCCCTCCACTTT.

This clone appeared a few times. This chain uses TRBV7-9 with TRBJ2-2, with D uncertain. The CDR3 spans 15 residues. The V and J ends lost 8 bases and 0 bases respectively, with 13 bases between them. Germline CDR1 and CDR2: SEHNR and FQNEAQ (reference sequence). CDR3 coding DNA: TGTGCCAGCGGGGTAGGCGCCCCGAACACCGGGGAGCTGTTTTTT. Protein: CASGVGAPNTGELFF.

As concerns this clone: In the same sample, other DNA sequences code for this CDR3. The rearrangement joins TRBV5-1 to TRBJ2-3; unclear D gene. The ends were cut back, 2 bases at V and 0 bases at J, with 1 base in the middle. In germline, CDR1 is SGHRS, CDR2 YFSETQ. The CDR3 extends over 12 amino acids. Here the CDR3 reads CASSLSTDTQYF. In DNA, the CDR3 is TGCGCCAGCAGCTTAAGCACAGATACGCAGTATTTT.

This clone was picked up a small number of times. Additional DNA sequences in this sample encode the identical CDR3. The rearrangement joins TRBV13 to TRBJ1-3; D unclear. Trimming took 3 bases from V and 0 from J, leaving 9 bases between them. Germline CDR1 is PRHDT and CDR2 is FYEKMQ (reference sequence). The CDR3 covers 15 residues. The CDR3 nucleotides read TGTGCCAGCAGCTTGGGTCCGGACTCTGGAAACACCATATATTTT. It codes for CASSLGPDSGNTIYF. The full variable domain, with the rest looked up from reference TRBV13 and TRBJ1-3, is AAGVIQSPRHLIKEKRETATLKCYPIPRHDTVYWYQQGPGQDPQFLISFYEKMQSDKGSIPDRFSAQQFSDYHSELNMSSLELGDSALYFCASSLGPDSGNTIYFGEGSWLTVV.

CDR3 sequence (DNA): TGTGCCAGCTCACACCCGGGGGAGCGAAACACCGGGGAGCTGTTTTTT. Encoded protein: CASSHPGERNTGELFF. This rearrangement joins TRBV18 to TRBJ2-2; D perhaps matches TRBD2 (6 bases). This CDR3 is built from 16 residues. Deletions cut 4 bases from V and 2 bases from J, with 14 bases between. CDR1 KGHSH and CDR2 LQKENI come from the germline V gene.

The table lists this clone with a few counts. V and J are TRBV10-3 and TRBJ2-3; the D call may be TRBD1 or TRBD2 (5 bases each). Germline-derived CDR1 and CDR2 are ENHRY and SYGVKD. The V and J ends lost 4 bases and 2 bases respectively, with 13 bases between them. The CDR3 consists of 15 residues. The CDR3 reads CAISGGTLTTDTQYF. Here the CDR3 DNA reads TGTGCCATCAGTGGTGGGACCCTAACCACAGATACGCAGTATTTT.